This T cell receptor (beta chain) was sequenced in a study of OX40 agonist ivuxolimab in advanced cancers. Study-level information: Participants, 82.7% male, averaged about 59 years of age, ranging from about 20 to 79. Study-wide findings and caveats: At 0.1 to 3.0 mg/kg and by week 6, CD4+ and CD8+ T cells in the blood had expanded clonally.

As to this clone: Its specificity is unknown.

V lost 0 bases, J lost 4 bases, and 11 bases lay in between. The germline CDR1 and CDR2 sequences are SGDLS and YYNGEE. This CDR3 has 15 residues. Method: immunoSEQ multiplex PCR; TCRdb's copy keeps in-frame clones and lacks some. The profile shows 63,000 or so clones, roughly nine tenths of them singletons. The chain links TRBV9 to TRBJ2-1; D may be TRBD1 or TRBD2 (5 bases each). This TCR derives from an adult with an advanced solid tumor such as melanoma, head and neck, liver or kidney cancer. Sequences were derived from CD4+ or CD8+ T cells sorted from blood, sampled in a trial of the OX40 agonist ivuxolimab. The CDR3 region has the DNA TGTGCCAGCAGCGTAGGAGGGGACGTGTACAATGAGCAGTTCTTC. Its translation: CASSVGGDVYNEQFF.